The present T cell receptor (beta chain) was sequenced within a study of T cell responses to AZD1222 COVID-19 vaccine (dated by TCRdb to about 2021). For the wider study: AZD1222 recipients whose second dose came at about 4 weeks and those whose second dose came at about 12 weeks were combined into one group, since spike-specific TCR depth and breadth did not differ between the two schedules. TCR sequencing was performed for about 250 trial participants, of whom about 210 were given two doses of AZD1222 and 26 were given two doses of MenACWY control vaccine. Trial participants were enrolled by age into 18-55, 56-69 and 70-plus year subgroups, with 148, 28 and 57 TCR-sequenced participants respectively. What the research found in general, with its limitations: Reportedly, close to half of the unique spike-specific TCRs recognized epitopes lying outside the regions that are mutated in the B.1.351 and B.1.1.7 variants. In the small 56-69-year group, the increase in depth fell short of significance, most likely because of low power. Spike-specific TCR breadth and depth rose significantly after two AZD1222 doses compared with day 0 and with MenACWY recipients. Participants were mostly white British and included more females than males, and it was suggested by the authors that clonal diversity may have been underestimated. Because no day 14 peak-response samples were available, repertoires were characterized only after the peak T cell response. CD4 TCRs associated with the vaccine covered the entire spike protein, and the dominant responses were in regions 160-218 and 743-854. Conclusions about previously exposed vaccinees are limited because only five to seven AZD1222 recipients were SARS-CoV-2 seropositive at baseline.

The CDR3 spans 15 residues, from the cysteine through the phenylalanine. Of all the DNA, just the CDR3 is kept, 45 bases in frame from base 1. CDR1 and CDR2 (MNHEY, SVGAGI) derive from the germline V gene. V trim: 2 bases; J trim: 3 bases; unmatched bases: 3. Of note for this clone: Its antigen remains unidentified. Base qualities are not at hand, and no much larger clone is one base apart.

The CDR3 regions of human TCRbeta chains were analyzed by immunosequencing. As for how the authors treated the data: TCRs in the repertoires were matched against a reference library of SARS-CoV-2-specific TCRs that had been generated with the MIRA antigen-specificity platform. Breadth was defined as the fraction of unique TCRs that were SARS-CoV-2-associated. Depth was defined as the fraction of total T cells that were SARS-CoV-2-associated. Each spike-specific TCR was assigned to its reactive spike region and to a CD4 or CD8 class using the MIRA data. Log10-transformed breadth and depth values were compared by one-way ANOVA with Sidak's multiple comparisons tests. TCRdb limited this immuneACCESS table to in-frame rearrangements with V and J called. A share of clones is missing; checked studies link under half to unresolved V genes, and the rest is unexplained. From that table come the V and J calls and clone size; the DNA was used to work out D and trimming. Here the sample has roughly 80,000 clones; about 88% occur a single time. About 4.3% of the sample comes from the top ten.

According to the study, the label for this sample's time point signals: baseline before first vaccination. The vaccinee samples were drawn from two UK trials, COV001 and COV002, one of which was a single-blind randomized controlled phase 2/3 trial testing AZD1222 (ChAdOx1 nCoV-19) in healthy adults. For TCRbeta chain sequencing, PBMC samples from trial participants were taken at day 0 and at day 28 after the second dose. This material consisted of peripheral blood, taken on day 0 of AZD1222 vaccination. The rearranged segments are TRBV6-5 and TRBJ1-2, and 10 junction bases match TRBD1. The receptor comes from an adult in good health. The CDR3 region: CASSYAGTGDYGYTF. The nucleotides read TGTGCCAGCAGTTACGCCGGGACAGGGGACTATGGCTACACCTTC.